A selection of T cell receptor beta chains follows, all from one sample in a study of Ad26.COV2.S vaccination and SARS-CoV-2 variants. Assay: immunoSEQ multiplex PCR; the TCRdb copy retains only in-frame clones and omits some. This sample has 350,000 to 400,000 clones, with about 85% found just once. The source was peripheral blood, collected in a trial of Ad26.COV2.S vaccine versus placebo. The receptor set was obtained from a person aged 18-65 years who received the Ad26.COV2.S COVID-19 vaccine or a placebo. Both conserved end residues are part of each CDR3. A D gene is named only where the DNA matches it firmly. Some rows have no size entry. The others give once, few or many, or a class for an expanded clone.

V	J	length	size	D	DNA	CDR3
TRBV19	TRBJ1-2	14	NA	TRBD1	TGTGCCAGTAGTTTGACAGGGAGGCTCTATGGCTACACCTTC	CASSLTGRLYGYTF
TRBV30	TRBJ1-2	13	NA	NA	TGTGCCTGGAGTGGGGGCGGCTTCTATGGCTACACCTTC	CAWSGGGFYGYTF
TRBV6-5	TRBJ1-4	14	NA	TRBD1	TGTGCCAGCAGTCGGACAGGGGGTAATGAAAAACTGTTTTTT	CASSRTGGNEKLFF
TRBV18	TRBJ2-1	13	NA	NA	TGTGCCAGCTCACCACGGTCTGACAATGAGCAGTTCTTC	CASSPRSDNEQFF
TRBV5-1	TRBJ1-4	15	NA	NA	TGCGCCAGCAGCTCGCGACCTCAACTAGATGAAAAACTGTTTTTT	CASSSRPQLDEKLFF
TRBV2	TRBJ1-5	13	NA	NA	TGTGCCAGCAGCCCGGGGAGGGTTCAGCCCCAGCATTTT	CASSPGRVQPQHF
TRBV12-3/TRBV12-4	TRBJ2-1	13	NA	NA	TGTGCCACCAGGGACACGTCAAGCAATGAGCAGTTCTTC	CATRDTSSNEQFF
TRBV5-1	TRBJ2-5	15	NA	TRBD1	TGCGCCAGCAGCTTGGGGACAGGCCTTGTGGTGGCCCAGTACTTC	CASSLGTGLVVAQYF
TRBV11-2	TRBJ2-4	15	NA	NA	TGTGCCAGCAGCTTAGTGGTGGGTCCCAAAAACATTCAGTACTTC	CASSLVVGPKNIQYF
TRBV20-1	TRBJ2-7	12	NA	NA	TGCAGTGCTAGTCAAGGGGGCTACGAGCAGTACTTC	CSASQGGYEQYF
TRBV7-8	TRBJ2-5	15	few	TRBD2	TGTGCCAGCAGCCCAGGGACTAGCGGCTTTGGGGCCCAGTACTTC	CASSPGTSGFGAQYF
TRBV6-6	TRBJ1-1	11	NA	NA	TGTGCCAGCAGGACGAACACTGAAGCTTTCTTT	CASRTNTEAFF